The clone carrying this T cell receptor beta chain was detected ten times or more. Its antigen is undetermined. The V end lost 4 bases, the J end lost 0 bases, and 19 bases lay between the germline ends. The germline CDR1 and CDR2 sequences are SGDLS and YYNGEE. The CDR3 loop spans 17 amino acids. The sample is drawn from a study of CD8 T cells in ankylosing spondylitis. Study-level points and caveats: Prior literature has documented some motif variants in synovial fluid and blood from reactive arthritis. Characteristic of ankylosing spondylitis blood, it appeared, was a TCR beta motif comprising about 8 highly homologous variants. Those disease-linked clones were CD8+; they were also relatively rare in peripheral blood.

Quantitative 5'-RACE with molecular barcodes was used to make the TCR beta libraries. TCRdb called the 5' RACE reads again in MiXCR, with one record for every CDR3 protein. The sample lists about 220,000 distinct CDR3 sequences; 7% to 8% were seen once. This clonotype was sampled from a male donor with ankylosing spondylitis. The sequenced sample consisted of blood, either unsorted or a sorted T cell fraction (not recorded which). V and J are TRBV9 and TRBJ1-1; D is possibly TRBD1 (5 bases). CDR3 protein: CASSPSPGTGMNTEAFF. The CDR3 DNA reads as TGTGCCAGCAGCCCGAGTCCCGGGACGGGGATGAACACTGAAGCTTTCTTT.